Listed below are T cell receptor beta chains from one sample, sequenced in a study of tumor-infiltrating lymphocytes in primary liver carcinoma. One entry per CDR3 protein results from TCRdb running MiXCR on the multiplex PCR reads. This sample has hundreds of thousands of distinct CDR3 sequences, with 58% found just once. Sequencing used peripheral blood. The receptors derive from a woman in her twenties or thirties with primary liver carcinoma and hepatitis B virus infection. CDR3s include the opening cysteine and the closing phenylalanine or tryptophan. Each record gives: D gene, clone size, V gene, J gene, CDR3 protein, CDR3 DNA. D genes are given only for firm matches. Clone size, where shown, is once, few, many, or a class for clones that have expanded.

.,.,TRBV11-2,TRBJ2-7,CASSSQGVARGEQYF,TGTGCCAGCAGCTCACAAGGGGTGGCCCGCGGGGAGCAGTACTTC
TRBD1,.,TRBV29-1,TRBJ2-3,CSVGQGARETQYF,TGCAGCGTGGGACAGGGAGCCAGAGAAACGCAGTATTTT
.,.,TRBV4-1,TRBJ2-7,CASKRTALEDEQYF,TGCGCCAGCAAGAGGACAGCTCTCGAGGACGAGCAGTACTTC
.,.,TRBV6-5,TRBJ2-3,CASSYSGLGGGRSTDTQYF,TGTGCCAGCAGTTACTCGGGTTTAGGGGGCGGGAGGAGCACAGATACGCAGTATTTT
TRBD2,many,TRBV29-1,TRBJ2-5,CSVDKAGGLETQYF,TGCAGCGTTGATAAAGCGGGAGGGTTAGAGACCCAGTACTTC
.,.,TRBV11-2,TRBJ2-3,CASSLRAASTDTQYF,TGTGCCAGCAGTCTCCGAGCGGCTAGCACAGATACGCAGTATTTT
TRBD2,.,TRBV5-1,TRBJ2-1,CASSFWTSGSVDEQFF,TGCGCCAGCAGCTTCTGGACTAGCGGGAGTGTTGATGAGCAGTTCTTC
.,many,TRBV6-5,TRBJ2-2,CASSFMTGTGELFF,TGTGCCAGCAGTTTCATGACAGGCACCGGGGAGCTGTTTTTT
.,.,TRBV6-1,TRBJ2-2,CASRGANTGELFF,TGTGCCAGCCGTGGGGCAAACACCGGGGAGCTGTTTTTT
.,.,TRBV5-6,TRBJ2-5,CASSSAGGAKETQYF,TGTGCCAGCAGCTCCGCAGGGGGGGCGAAAGAGACCCAGTACTTC
.,.,TRBV19,TRBJ1-5,CASSIDQDEYLYSNQPQHF,TGTGCCAGTAGTATCGACCAAGACGAATACCTTTATAGCAATCAGCCCCAGCATTTT
TRBD2,few,TRBV7-9,TRBJ2-2,CASSLWASGKNTGELFF,TGTGCCAGCAGCTTATGGGCTAGCGGTAAAAACACCGGGGAGCTGTTTTTT
.,.,TRBV4-1,TRBJ2-7,CTSSRGTDKGYEQCF,TGCACCAGCAGCCGCGGGACAGACAAGGGCTACGAGCAGTGCTTC
.,.,TRBV4-3,TRBJ2-1,CASGREEQASYNEQFF,TGCGCCAGCGGCCGAGAGGAACAAGCCTCCTACAATGAGCAGTTCTTC
TRBD1,many,TRBV29-1,TRBJ1-1,CSVEVNRDSTEAFF,TGCAGCGTTGAAGTTAATCGGGACAGCACTGAAGCTTTCTTT
TRBD1,many,TRBV29-1,TRBJ2-7,CSARTGEAYEQYF,TGCAGCGCCCGGACAGGGGAAGCCTACGAGCAGTACTTC
.,.,TRBV12-3/TRBV12-4,TRBJ1-1,CVSSLGGRGTEAFF,TGTGTCAGCAGTTTAGGGGGTAGGGGCACTGAAGCTTTCTTT
.,.,TRBV7-9,TRBJ1-3,CASRGQNSGNNIYF,TGTGCCAGCAGAGGACAGAACTCTGGAAACAACATATATTTT
.,.,TRBV6-1,TRBJ2-4,CASSETGGEFRNIQYF,TGTGCCAGCAGTGAAACAGGGGGGGAGTTTAGAAACATTCAGTACTTC
.,.,TRBV24-1,TRBJ2-1,CATSARTDVNNEQFF,TGTGCCACCAGTGCTCGGACAGATGTCAACAATGAGCAGTTCTTC
.,.,TRBV12-3/TRBV12-4,TRBJ2-2,CDSSSSRIGELFF,TGTGACAGCAGTTCCAGCCGGATCGGGGAGCTGTTTTTT
.,.,TRBV11-2,TRBJ2-3,CASSFSGKWGTDTQYF,TGTGCTAGCAGCTTTTCTGGGAAGTGGGGGACAGATACGCAGTATTTT